This TCR beta chain was observed in a study of vaccination and CD4 T cells after COVID-19. Whole-study context: Each enrolled participant received a two-dose regimen of either BNT162b2 or mRNA-1273 vaccine. Control cultures were supplied with a CEFX pool, an HIV-1 Nef pool, or no peptide at all.

Remarks on this clonotype: What it binds is unknown.

The V end was cut by 7 bases, the J end by 7 bases, with 13 bases between. This CDR3 is built from 13 residues. The V gene's germline CDR1 is SGHTA and CDR2 FQGTGA. Cultured CD4+ T cells had their DNA profiled by the Oncomine TCR Beta short-read assay. TCRdb analysed the PCR reads with MiXCR anew, one entry per CDR3 protein. The sample lists around 14,000 distinct CDR3 sequences, roughly 50% seen once, with about a tenth in the top ten. Treatment reported: roughly nine-day PBMC culture with coronavirus spike peptide pools or control peptides (ViraFEST assay). ViraFEST grew antigen-specific T cells using peptide pools, then sequenced TCRs.

The sequenced sample was CD4+ T cells from blood, cultured in vitro, obtained before SARS-CoV-2 vaccination. This receptor was identified in a human donor who had recovered from COVID-19. The chain couples TRBV7-3 to TRBJ2-2; D possibly corresponds to TRBD2 (5 bases). CDR3 in DNA: TGTGCCAGCAATACGGGCGCGGGCGGGGAGCTGTTTTTT. Its protein product is CASNTGAGGELFF.